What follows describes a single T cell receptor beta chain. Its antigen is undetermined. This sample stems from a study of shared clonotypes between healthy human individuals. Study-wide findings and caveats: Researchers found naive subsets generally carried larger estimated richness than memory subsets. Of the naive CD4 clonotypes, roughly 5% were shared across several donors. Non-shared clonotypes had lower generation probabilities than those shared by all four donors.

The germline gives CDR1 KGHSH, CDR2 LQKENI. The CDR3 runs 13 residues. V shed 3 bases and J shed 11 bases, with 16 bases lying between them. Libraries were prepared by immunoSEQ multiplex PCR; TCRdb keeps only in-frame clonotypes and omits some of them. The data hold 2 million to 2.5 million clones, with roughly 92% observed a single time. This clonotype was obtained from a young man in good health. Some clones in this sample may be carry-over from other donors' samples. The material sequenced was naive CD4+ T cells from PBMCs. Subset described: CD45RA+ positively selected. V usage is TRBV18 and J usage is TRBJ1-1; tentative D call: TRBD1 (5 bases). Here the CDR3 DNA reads TGTGCCAGCTCACCCCGCGGGACGGATGGGGCTTTCTTT. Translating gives CASSPRGTDGAFF.